This T cell receptor (beta chain) was found in a study of cytomegalovirus exposure and HLA in healthy donors. After removal of 6 bases from V and 0 bases from J, the junction contained 8 bases not matched to a gene. CDR1 is MNHNY, CDR2 SVGAGI, per germline (reference sequence). The length of the CDR3 is 16 residues. The PCR employed 60 Vbeta primers together with 13 Jbeta primers. Using immunoSEQ multiplex PCR, the repertoire was profiled, and TCRdb retains in-frame clones only, with some absent. This sample has some 86,000 clones, with 67% found just once. The rearrangement joins TRBV6-6 to TRBJ2-1, with 7 bases identical to TRBD1. This sequence was found in a man aged 25-45 years in good health and CMV-seronegative. The sample taken for sequencing was PBMCs. CDR3: CASSPTTGSSYNEQFF. CDR3 DNA sequence: TGTGCCAGCAGCCCAACGACAGGGAGCTCCTACAATGAGCAGTTCTTC.